What follows describes a single TCR beta chain. PBMCs were derived from more than 8 ml fresh peripheral blood. Researchers took RNA transcripts and amplified the TCR beta CDR3 regions from them. The TCR CDR3 was amplified in a first-round RT-PCR using the HTBI primer set. Each CDR3 protein is one row after TCRdb ran MiXCR on the multiplex PCR reads. The repertoire holds some 440,000 distinct CDR3 sequences, roughly 14% seen once, with over 7.5% in the top ten. The data originate from a study of T cells in Graves' hyperthyroidism and ophthalmopathy. The CDR3 runs 17 residues. Trimming removed 6 bases at V and 0 bases at J, with 21 bases between. The germline gives CDR1 SGHRS, CDR2 YFSETQ.

Sequencing was carried out using blood. The V and J genes are TRBV5-1 and TRBJ2-5, with D possibly being TRBD1 or TRBD2 (5 bases each). The clonotype comes from a woman aged 18-29 years with Graves' hyperthyroidism. CDR3 protein: CASMKGRGPRYQETQYF. CDR3 DNA: TGCGCCAGCATGAAGGGCCGGGGCCCAAGGTACCAAGAGACCCAGTACTTC.